The next 22 T cell receptor beta chains were all read from a single sample in a study of Ad26.COV2.S vaccination and SARS-CoV-2 variants. Treatment reported: some 20 received Ad26.COV2.S at low or high dose, single or two shots; 5 received placebo; per-sample allocation not given. Sampling was done on day 63 after the first vaccine or placebo injection. Profiling relied on immunoSEQ multiplex PCR, and the TCRdb table lists in-frame clones only, not all of them. Among about 350,000 clones listed, approximately 81% were seen once. The sequenced sample was peripheral blood, obtained in a trial of Ad26.COV2.S vaccine versus placebo. Receptors were obtained from a person aged 18 to 65 who received the Ad26.COV2.S COVID-19 vaccine or a placebo.

The chain joins TRBV19 to TRBJ2-3; 8 nucleotides line up with TRBD2. CDR1 and CDR2 (germline): LNHDA, SQIVND (reference sequence). The ends lost 2 bases at V and 5 bases at J; junction bases unmatched: 3. The CDR3 extends over 14 amino acids. CDR3 sequence reads: CASSISLAGDTQYF. For the CDR3, the DNA is TGTGCCAGTAGTATATCCCTAGCGGGAGATACGCAGTATTTT.

This chain joins TRBV3-1 (or the pseudogene TRBV3-2) and TRBJ2-1, with 7 bases matching TRBD2. CDR3 length: 16 residues. The germline V gene has CDR1 LGHDT and CDR2 YNNKEL (reference sequence). J was trimmed by 6 bases and V by 0 bases; bases with no gene match: 8. This CDR3 is CASSQDPGGIFNEQFF. The DNA for the CDR3 is TGTGCCAGCAGCCAAGACCCCGGGGGGATATTCAATGAGCAGTTCTTC.

The chain recombines TRBV19 with TRBJ2-6; D remains unclear. Trimming stripped 11 bases from V and 4 bases from J, with 21 bases between. This CDR3 has 16 residues. Germline CDR1 and CDR2: LNHDA and SQIVND (reference sequence). This CDR3 is CARLTRISWGANVLTF. The CDR3 coding sequence is TGTGCCCGTTTAACCCGAATATCCTGGGGGGCCAACGTCCTGACTTTC.

CDR3 in DNA: TGTGCCAGCAGCTTATTGGGCAGAGGAACTGAAGCTTTCTTT. Translation gives CASSLLGRGTEAFF. The chain uses TRBV7-2 and TRBJ1-1, with D unclear. Germline-derived CDR1 and CDR2 are SGHTA and FQGNSA. This CDR3 has 14 amino acids. Trimming left V 2 bases short and J 5 bases short, with 12 bases between.

The gene calls are TRBV27 and TRBJ1-2; 7 nucleotides match TRBD1. Germline values: CDR1 MNHEY, CDR2 SMNVEV (reference sequence). The CDR3 is made up of 15 amino acids. V was clipped by 6 bases and J by 3 bases; unmatched bases: 10. This CDR3 reads CASRHQTGSYYGYTF. CDR3 DNA sequence: TGTGCCAGCAGGCACCAGACAGGGTCCTACTATGGCTACACCTTC.

V gene TRBV19 combines with J gene TRBJ1-1; no firm D call. The CDR3 has 13 amino acids. V was cut by 6 bases and J by 0 bases, with 8 bases left in between. Germline lookup yields CDR1 LNHDA and CDR2 SQIVND (reference sequence). The CDR3 spells CASRRELNTEAFF. CDR3 nucleotides: TGTGCCAGTAGACGGGAGCTGAACACTGAAGCTTTCTTT.

V usage is TRBV6-6 and J usage is TRBJ2-1; 7 bases align to TRBD1. This CDR3 has 12 residues. The V segment lost 5 bases and the J segment 9 bases; nucleotides outside the gene matches: 4. CDR1 and CDR2 from the germline V gene are MNHNY and SVGAGI (reference sequence). The DNA for the CDR3 is TGTGCCAGCAGTACCACAGGGGCTGAGCAGTTCTTC. The encoded protein is CASSTTGAEQFF.

In the case of this clone: Different DNA sequences within this sample yield the same CDR3. The gene calls are TRBV27 and TRBJ1-2; D uncertain. CDR1 MNHEY and CDR2 SMNVEV come from the germline V gene (reference sequence). The CDR3 loop spans 14 amino acids. Between the trimmed V and J ends, which lost 0 bases and 4 bases, there was a span of 9 bases. In nucleotides, the CDR3 is TGTGCCAGCAGTTTATCAGCGGGAGCCTATGGCTACACCTTC. This sequence encodes CASSLSAGAYGYTF.

CDR3 sequence (DNA): TGCAGTGCTAGTCAGGGAGCTAACTATGGCTACACCTTC. Translation gives CSASQGANYGYTF. The chain is built from TRBV20-1 and TRBJ1-2, with D possibly TRBD1 on 5 matching bases. Trimming pared 3 bases from V and 0 bases from J, leaving 8 bases between. This CDR3 region has 13 residues. CDR1 and CDR2 (germline): DFQATT, SNEGSKA (reference sequence).

This chain uses TRBV5-4 with TRBJ2-7; 12 nucleotides align to TRBD1. This CDR3 is built from 13 residues. Per germline, CDR1 SGHNT and CDR2 YYREEE (reference sequence). V lost 4 bases and J lost 6; bases outside the gene matches: 2. The CDR3 spells CASSEGQGAEQYF. CDR3 coding DNA: TGTGCCAGCAGCGAGGGACAGGGGGCCGAGCAGTACTTC.

This sequence joins TRBV28 and TRBJ2-7; D uncertain. CDR3 size: 15 residues. V lost 6 bases and J 3 bases, leaving 18 bases between the germline ends. The germline V gene encodes CDR1 MDHEN and CDR2 SYDVKM. Here the CDR3 reads CASSPDTDPFYEQYF. The DNA of the CDR3 is TGTGCCAGCAGCCCAGACACGGACCCGTTCTACGAGCAGTACTTC.

The genes are TRBV11-3 and TRBJ1-1; no definite D call. The CDR3 totals 14 residues. Trimming cost V 5 bases and J 4 bases, with 14 bases left between them. Germline-derived CDR1 and CDR2 are SGHNT and YENEEA. The CDR3 nucleotides are TGTGCCAGCAGCCGAACGGGTCTAGTCACTGAAGCTTTCTTT. Translation gives CASSRTGLVTEAFF. The full variable domain, in which reference TRBV11-3 and TRBJ1-1 provide the parts outside the CDR3, is EAGVVQSPRYKIIEKKQPVAFWCNPISGHNTLYWYLQNLGQGPELLIRYENEEAVDDSQLPKDRFSAERLKGVDSTLKIQPAELGDSAVYLCASSRTGLVTEAFFGQGTRLTVV.

The chain uses TRBV5-1 and TRBJ2-7; TRBD1 matches at 8 bases. The CDR3 is 14 residues long. Trimming cost V 4 bases and J 6 bases; bases outside gene matches: 9. CDR1 and CDR2 (germline): SGHRS, YFSETQ. DNA of the CDR3: TGCGCCAGCAGCCAGACAGGGGTTAGCCGCGAGCAGTACTTC. Translating gives CASSQTGVSREQYF. The variable domain in full, completed from reference TRBV5-1 and TRBJ2-7, reads KAGVTQTPRYLIKTRGQQVTLSCSPISGHRSVSWYQQTPGQGLQFLFEYFSETQRNKGNFPGRFSGRQFSNSRSEMNVSTLELGDSALYLCASSQTGVSREQYFGPGTRLTVT.

The chain's CDR3 is CASSWGQGREKLFF. CDR3 DNA: TGTGCCAGCAGCTGGGGACAGGGGCGTGAAAAACTGTTTTTT. J is TRBJ1-4 and V is TRBV27; 10 nucleotides agree with TRBD1. Germline V gives CDR1 MNHEY, CDR2 SMNVEV (reference sequence). V gave up 6 bases and J gave up 7 bases; unmatched junction bases: 5. The CDR3 contains 14 residues.

The chain employs TRBV19 and TRBJ2-2, with D perhaps TRBD1 (6 bases). CDR3 length: 17 amino acids. V lost 6 bases, J lost 3 bases, and 20 bases lay in between. Germline CDR1 and CDR2: LNHDA and SQIVND (reference sequence). The CDR3 here is CASSHDRSSSDTGELFF. Written as DNA, the CDR3 is TGTGCCAGTAGCCACGACAGGAGTTCGTCGGACACCGGGGAGCTGTTTTTT.

This rearrangement joins TRBV28 to TRBJ1-1; 8 positions match TRBD1. The CDR3 runs to 14 residues. V lost 6 bases, J lost 1 base, and 4 bases stayed unmatched. The germline V gene has CDR1 MDHEN and CDR2 SYDVKM. The CDR3 region is CASRAGTGNTEAFF. The CDR3 nucleotides read TGTGCCAGCAGGGCCGGGACAGGGAACACTGAAGCTTTCTTT.

This clone has a handful of counts. The chain employs TRBV27 and TRBJ1-5, with D unresolved. V was pared by 6 bases and J by 6 bases, with 21 bases between. The CDR3 length is 16 residues. From germline, CDR1 is MNHEY and CDR2 SMNVEV (reference sequence). The CDR3 here is CASRSLRAGFIQPQHF. CDR3 DNA sequence: TGTGCCAGCAGATCGTTGCGGGCAGGATTTATTCAGCCCCAGCATTTT.

This clone was observed a single time. CDR3 bases: TGTGCCAGCAGCCAAGCTCCTAGCGGGGGGGTCTACGAGCAGTACTTC. This encodes CASSQAPSGGVYEQYF. The chain is built from TRBV3-1 (or the pseudogene TRBV3-2) and TRBJ2-7; 12 nucleotides match TRBD2. Germline values: CDR1 LGHDT, CDR2 YNNKEL (reference sequence). Trimming took 1 base from V and 3 from J; bases not matched to a gene: 4. The CDR3 has 16 amino acids.

This chain connects TRBV6-5 to TRBJ2-1; D might be TRBD2 (6 bases). The CDR3 is made up of 15 amino acids. V dropped 6 bases and J dropped 0 bases, with 12 bases sitting between them. The germline CDR1 and CDR2 sequences are MNHEY and SVGAGI. CDR3 coding DNA: TGTGCCAGCAGGGGCCTAGCGCCCTCCTACAATGAGCAGTTCTTC. It codes for CASRGLAPSYNEQFF.

The chain links TRBV24-1 to TRBJ1-4; 9 bases map to TRBD1. The CDR3 consists of 16 residues. CDR1 and CDR2 (germline): KGHDR, SFDVKD. Trimming cost V 5 bases and J 6 bases; bases outside gene matches: 9. The chain's CDR3 is CATSGSETGGDEKLFF. DNA of the CDR3: TGTGCCACCAGTGGCTCGGAGACAGGGGGTGATGAAAAACTGTTTTTT.

With respect to this clone: Other nucleotide sequences from this sample produce the same CDR3. In DNA form, the CDR3 reads TGTGCCAGCAGCTTACCCAGGGATAATTCACCCCTCCACTTT. Translating it yields CASSLPRDNSPLHF. The chain uses TRBV7-9 and TRBJ1-6; the D gene is possibly TRBD1 (5 bases). Looked up from germline, CDR1 is SEHNR and CDR2 is FQNEAQ (reference sequence). The CDR3 has 14 amino acids. The V and J ends lost 2 bases and 5 bases respectively, with 7 bases between them.

In regard to this clone: The same CDR3 can be traced to other DNA sequences in this sample. This rearrangement joins TRBV5-4 to TRBJ2-3, with a tentative D call TRBD2 (5 bases). Germline V gene sequence: CDR1 SGHNT, CDR2 YYREEE (reference sequence). CDR3 length: 14 amino acids. V lost 0 bases and J lost 0, with 5 bases in between. The CDR3 bases are TGTGCCAGCAGCTTGGGCGGGAGCACAGATACGCAGTATTTT. Translating it yields CASSLGGSTDTQYF.